Shown below are 10 T cell receptor beta chains from a single sample sequenced in a study of shared clonotypes between healthy human individuals. Here immunoSEQ multiplex PCR was the method, and the copy in TCRdb shows in-frame clones only, minus some. The sample lists roughly 1 million clones, around 78% seen once, with around 0.47% in the top ten. Sequenced material: memory CD4+ T cells from PBMCs. As to subset: CD45RA-negative fraction. The source of these receptors is a man younger than 35 in good health. Some clones in this sample may be carry-over from other donors' samples.

The gene calls are TRBV28 and TRBJ1-2; D not resolved. This CDR3 has 15 residues. Germline lookup yields CDR1 MDHEN and CDR2 SYDVKM. Trimming shortened V by 5 bases and J by 4 bases, and 17 bases separated the two germline ends. CDR3 sequence: CASSPTAPLFYGYTF. CDR3 coding DNA: TGTGCCAGCAGTCCCACGGCTCCCCTGTTCTATGGCTACACCTTC.

The chain carries TRBV6-1 and TRBJ1-1; D remains unclear. Germline CDR1 is MNHNS and CDR2 is SASEGT. Trimming cost V 3 bases and J 6 bases, with 14 bases left between them. CDR3 length equals 14 residues. The chain's CDR3 is CASSEVKERAEAFF. CDR3 bases: TGTGCCAGCAGTGAGGTGAAGGAAAGGGCTGAAGCTTTCTTT.

V is TRBV10-1 and J is TRBJ2-2; possible D gene TRBD2, 7 bases. V dropped 6 bases and J dropped 3 bases, with 8 bases sitting between them. In germline, CDR1 is WNHNN, CDR2 SYGVQD (reference sequence). The CDR3 spans 13 residues. CDR3 protein: CASSGGHTGELFF. In DNA, the CDR3 is TGCGCCAGCAGCGGGGGGCACACCGGGGAGCTGTTTTTT.

Only a few counts were recorded for this clone. The chain employs TRBV7-2 and TRBJ2-5, with TRBD2 as a possible D gene (5 bases). Per the germline V gene, CDR1 is SGHTA and CDR2 is FQGNSA. Trimming pared 4 bases from V and 6 bases from J, leaving 15 bases between. CDR3 length equals 14 residues. The CDR3 nucleotides read TGTGCCAGCAGCTCGGGGTCCAGCGGACAGACCCAGTACTTC. Translated, it gives CASSSGSSGQTQYF.

The chain uses TRBV7-9 and TRBJ2-7; 8 positions match TRBD1. CDR3 length: 16 amino acids. V was pared by 7 bases and J by 0 bases, with 11 bases of the junction left unmatched. Germline V lookup: CDR1 SEHNR, CDR2 FQNEAQ (reference sequence). CDR3 region: CASTPGTGYLSYEQYF. DNA for the CDR3: TGTGCCAGCACCCCCGGGACAGGTTATCTCTCCTACGAGCAGTACTTC.

The rearrangement links TRBV4-3 to TRBJ2-1; D is uncertain. Germline-derived CDR1 and CDR2 are LGHNA and YSLEER. Trimming left V 0 bases short and J 7 bases short, with 10 bases between. The CDR3 contains 14 residues. The CDR3 loop is CASSQDIVRNEQFF. As DNA, the CDR3 is TGCGCCAGCAGCCAAGATATCGTCAGGAATGAGCAGTTCTTC.

J is TRBJ2-5 and V is TRBV11-3; 8 bases are shared with TRBD2. Germline V lookup: CDR1 SGHNT, CDR2 YENEEA. Trimming cost V 4 bases and J 3 bases; bases outside gene matches: 13. CDR3 size: 17 residues. The CDR3 DNA reads TGTGCCAGCAGCTCTAGCGGCACGGGAGGGCTGGAAGAGACCCAGTACTTC. It codes for CASSSSGTGGLEETQYF.

The chain couples TRBV6-6 to TRBJ2-5; unclear D gene. CDR1 is MNHNY and CDR2 is SVGAGI in the germline V gene (reference sequence). This CDR3 is 13 amino acids long. Trimming shortened V by 2 bases and J by 5 bases, and 9 bases separated the two germline ends. This CDR3 is CASSYGRSETQYF. The CDR3 DNA is TGTGCCAGCAGTTACGGGCGCTCGGAGACCCAGTACTTC.

This clone was detected only once. The chain links TRBV7-9 to TRBJ2-7; the D gene is possibly TRBD2 (6 bases). Trimming cost V 5 bases and J 3 bases, with 23 bases left between them. Germline CDR1 reads SEHNR; CDR2 reads FQNEAQ (reference sequence). The CDR3 spans 17 residues. The DNA of the CDR3 is TGTGCCAGCAGCGTGTGGGGCCAGCGGGTCTCCGTCTACGAGCAGTACTTC. Translated, it gives CASSVWGQRVSVYEQYF.

For this clone: The same CDR3 also results from other DNA sequences found in this sample. The chain joins TRBV4-1 to TRBJ1-4; tentatively, D is TRBD1 (6 bases). Germline CDR1 and CDR2: MGHRA and YSYEKL. V lost 4 bases, J lost 8 bases, and 14 bases lay in between. This CDR3 is 14 amino acids long. The CDR3 protein is CASSRGGQAEKLFF. The CDR3, as DNA: TGCGCCAGCAGCCGAGGGGGACAAGCCGAAAAACTGTTTTTT.